This T cell receptor (beta chain) was retrieved from a study of cytomegalovirus exposure and HLA in healthy donors. The CDR3 spans 17 residues. Germline V lookup: CDR1 SGHRS, CDR2 YFSETQ. V was pared by 4 bases and J by 5 bases, with 11 bases of the junction left unmatched. The study's findings and limits: More clonal expansion characterized HLA-associated TCR beta chains than equally common others in a later analysis.

The PCR contained 60 Vbeta and 13 Jbeta primers. The method was immunoSEQ multiplex PCR; TCRdb's version includes in-frame clones alone and lacks a portion of them. The data contain roughly 250,000 clones, about 80% of them singletons. Remarks on this clone: Its antigen is as yet unknown.

V is TRBV5-1 and J is TRBJ2-2, with 10 bases aligning to TRBD1. Sequencing used PBMCs. The source is a girl aged 2-10 years in good health and CMV-seronegative. The CDR3 spells CASSGGQGFVRTGELFF. The CDR3 DNA follows: TGCGCCAGCAGCGGGGGACAGGGGTTTGTGAGGACCGGGGAGCTGTTTTTT.